This passage covers 4 T cell receptor beta chains from one sample sequenced in a study of T cell responses to AZD1222 COVID-19 vaccine. Clones were sequenced by immunoSEQ multiplex PCR, and TCRdb holds only the in-frame ones, with some missing. The top ten clones hold over 4% of a sample with 50,000 or so clones, approximately 89% of them seen once. The source was peripheral blood, collected 28 days after the second AZD1222 dose. These TCRs come from an adult who received the AZD1222 COVID-19 vaccine.

V is TRBV21-1 and J is TRBJ1-2. TRBV21-1 is marked as a pseudogene. The CDR3 has 14 residues. The CDR3 is CASSKFDGNYGYTF. In DNA form, the CDR3 reads TGTGCCAGCAGCAAATTTGACGGTAACTATGGCTACACCTTC.

This chain links TRBV6-1 with TRBJ1-1, with 7 bases lining up with TRBD1. The CDR3 sequence is 14 residues long. V shed 3 bases, J shed 7 bases, and the junction held 8 bases outside the gene matches. From germline, CDR1 is MNHNS and CDR2 SASEGT. CDR3 in amino acids: CASSEDRFVLEAFF. Written as DNA, the CDR3 is TGTGCCAGCAGTGAGGACAGGTTTGTTCTTGAAGCTTTCTTT.

This clone was recorded only once. V and J are TRBV20-1 and TRBJ2-2; no definite D call. V shed 6 bases and J shed 7 bases, with 9 bases lying between them. Germline V gene sequence: CDR1 DFQATT, CDR2 SNEGSKA (reference sequence). CDR3 length equals 11 residues. The CDR3 region has the DNA TGCAGTGCGGCATGGGTCGGGGAGCTGTTTTTT. Its protein product is CSAAWVGELFF.

The chain carries TRBV10-2 and TRBJ2-1; D may be TRBD2 (6 bases). Trimming removed 4 bases from V and 1 base from J, with 8 bases in between. CDR1 is WSHSY and CDR2 is SAAADI in the germline V gene. This CDR3 is built from 14 residues. CDR3 protein: CASSVAVSYNEQFF. The CDR3, as DNA: TGCGCCAGCAGTGTAGCGGTGTCCTACAATGAGCAGTTCTTC.